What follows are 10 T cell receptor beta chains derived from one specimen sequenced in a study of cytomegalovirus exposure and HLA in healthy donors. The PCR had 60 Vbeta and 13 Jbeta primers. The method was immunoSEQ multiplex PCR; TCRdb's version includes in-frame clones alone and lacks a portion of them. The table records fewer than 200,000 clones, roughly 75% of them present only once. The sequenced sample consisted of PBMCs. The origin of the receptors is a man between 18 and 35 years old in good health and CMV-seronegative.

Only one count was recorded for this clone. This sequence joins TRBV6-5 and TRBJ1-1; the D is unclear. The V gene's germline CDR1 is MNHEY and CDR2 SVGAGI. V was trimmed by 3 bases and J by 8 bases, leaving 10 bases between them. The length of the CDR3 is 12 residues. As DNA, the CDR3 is TGTGCCAGCAGTTATCCCACGGGGGAAGCTTTCTTT. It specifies CASSYPTGEAFF.

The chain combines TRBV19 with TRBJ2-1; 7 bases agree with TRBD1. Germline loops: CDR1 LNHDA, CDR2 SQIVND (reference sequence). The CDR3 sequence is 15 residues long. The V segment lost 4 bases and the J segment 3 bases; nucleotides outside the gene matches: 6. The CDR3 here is CASSTRQGGYNEQFF. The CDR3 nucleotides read TGTGCCAGTAGTACCCGACAGGGTGGCTACAATGAGCAGTTCTTC.

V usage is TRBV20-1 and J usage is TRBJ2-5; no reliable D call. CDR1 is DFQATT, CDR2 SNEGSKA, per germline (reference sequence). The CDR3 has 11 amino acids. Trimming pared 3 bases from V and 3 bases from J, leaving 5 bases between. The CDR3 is CSASTEETQYF. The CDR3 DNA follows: TGCAGTGCTAGTACAGAAGAGACCCAGTACTTC.

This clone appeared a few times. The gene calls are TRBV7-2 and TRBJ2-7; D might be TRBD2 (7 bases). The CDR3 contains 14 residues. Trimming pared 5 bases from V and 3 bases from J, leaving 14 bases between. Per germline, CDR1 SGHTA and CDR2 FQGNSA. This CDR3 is CASSRGGADYEQYF. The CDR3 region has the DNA TGTGCCAGCAGCCGAGGGGGGGCCGACTACGAGCAGTACTTC.

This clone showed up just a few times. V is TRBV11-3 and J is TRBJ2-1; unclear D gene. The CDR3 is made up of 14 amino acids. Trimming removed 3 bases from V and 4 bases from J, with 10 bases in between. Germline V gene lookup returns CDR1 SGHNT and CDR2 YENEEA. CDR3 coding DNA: TGTGCCAGCAGCTTCAATCCCACTTACAATGAGCAGTTCTTC. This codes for CASSFNPTYNEQFF.

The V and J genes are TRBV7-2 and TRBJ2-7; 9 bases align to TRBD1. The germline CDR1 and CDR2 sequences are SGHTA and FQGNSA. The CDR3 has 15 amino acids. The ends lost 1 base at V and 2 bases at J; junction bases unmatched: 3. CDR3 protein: CASSLVGTGTYEQYF. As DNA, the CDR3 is TGTGCCAGCAGCTTAGTCGGGACAGGGACCTACGAGCAGTACTTC. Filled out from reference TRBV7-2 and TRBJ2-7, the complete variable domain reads GAGVSQSPSNKVTEKGKDVELRCDPISGHTALYWYRQSLGQGLEFLIYFQGNSAPDKSGLPSDRFSAERTGGSVSTLTIQRTQQEDSAVYLCASSLVGTGTYEQYFGPGTRLTVT.

The CDR3 region is CASTSGGHGYTF. The CDR3 DNA reads as TGTGCCAGTACCTCAGGGGGCCATGGCTACACCTTC. The chain has TRBV19 and TRBJ1-2; 8 nucleotides align to TRBD1. The junction had 4 bases not matched to a gene; V was cut back by 7 bases and J by 6 bases. The V gene's germline CDR1 is LNHDA and CDR2 SQIVND (reference sequence). The CDR3 spans 12 residues.

DNA for the CDR3: TGTGCCAGTAGTATCCTCGGACTAGCGGGAGCCGACAATGAGCAGTTCTTC. Translated: CASSILGLAGADNEQFF. The chain uses TRBV19 and TRBJ2-1, with 13 bases fitting TRBD2. Trimming cost V 3 bases and J 5 bases; bases outside gene matches: 7. The CDR3 has 17 residues. The germline V gene has CDR1 LNHDA and CDR2 SQIVND (reference sequence).

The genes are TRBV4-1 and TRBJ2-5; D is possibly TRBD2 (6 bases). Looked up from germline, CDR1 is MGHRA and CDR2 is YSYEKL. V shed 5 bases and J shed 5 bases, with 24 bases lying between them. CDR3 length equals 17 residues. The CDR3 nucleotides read TGCGCCAGCAGCTCCGAGCCCCCGGGCCCCGCGGGGGAGACCCAGTACTTC. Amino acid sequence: CASSSEPPGPAGETQYF.

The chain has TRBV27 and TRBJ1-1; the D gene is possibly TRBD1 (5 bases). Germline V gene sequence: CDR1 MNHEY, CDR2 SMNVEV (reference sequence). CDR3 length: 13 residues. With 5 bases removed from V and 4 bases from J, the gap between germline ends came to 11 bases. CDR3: CASSKGVITEAFF. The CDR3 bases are TGTGCCAGCAGTAAAGGGGTAATCACTGAAGCTTTCTTT.